These 20 T cell receptor beta chains originate from one sample sequenced in a study of response to subunit inactivated influenza vaccine. TCRdb reprocessed the RT-PCR reads via MiXCR and lists one record per CDR3 protein. Of around 490,000 distinct CDR3 sequences in the sample, around 8% were seen once. The material was PBMCs from blood, obtained less than 25 months after vaccination. These receptors were obtained from a man between 50 and 70 years old who received an inactivated influenza vaccine.

V gene TRBV18 combines with J gene TRBJ1-1; D gene uncertain. CDR1 is KGHSH, CDR2 LQKENI, per germline. This CDR3 region has 15 residues. Trimming pared 3 bases from V and 3 bases from J, leaving 14 bases between. CDR3 in amino acids: CASSPSARVDTEAFF. Here the CDR3 DNA reads TGTGCCAGCTCACCGTCGGCACGTGTGGACACTGAAGCTTTCTTT.

Turning to this clonotype: Mismatch with germline at one junction end may stem from a read error. This sequence joins TRBV23-1 and TRBJ2-2; D remains ambiguous. TRBV23-1 is an ORF, and what it does is uncertain. The CDR3 sequence is 15 residues long. This CDR3 is CASSQARPKTGELFF. The DNA of the CDR3 is TGCGCCAGCAGTCAAGCTAGACCGAAAACCGGGGAGCTGTTTTTT.

As regards this clonotype: One junction end does not reproduce the germline sequence, and a read error may be involved. V usage is TRBV3-1 and J usage is TRBJ2-3; the match to TRBD2 covers 14 bases. This CDR3 has 17 residues. Germline V gene data show CDR1 as LGHDT and CDR2 as YNNKEL (reference sequence). CDR3 sequence reads: CACSQGTSGRGTDTQYF. Here the CDR3 DNA reads TGTGCCTGCAGCCAAGGGACTAGCGGGAGAGGGACAGATACGCAGTATTTT.

The table lists this clonotype with a few counts. V gene TRBV5-1 combines with J gene TRBJ2-2, with D possibly being TRBD1 or TRBD2 (5 bases each). This CDR3 has 15 amino acids. Germline V lookup: CDR1 SGHRS, CDR2 YFSETQ. Trimming removed 1 base at V and 7 bases at J, with 14 bases between. Written as DNA, the CDR3 is TGCGCCAGCAGCTTGTGGGACCTCGAGTTCGGGGAGCTGTTTTTT. Translation: CASSLWDLEFGELFF.

This clonotype was observed a handful of times. The rearrangement links TRBV3-1 to TRBJ2-7, with 7 bases matching TRBD2. This CDR3 is built from 17 residues. The V gene end was trimmed by 0 bases and the J gene end by 3 bases; junction bases not matched to a gene: 11. CDR1 is LGHDT, CDR2 YNNKEL, per germline (reference sequence). CDR3 residues: CASSQDRLANFYYEQYF. In nucleotides, the CDR3 is TGTGCCAGCAGCCAAGATAGACTAGCCAACTTCTACTACGAGCAGTACTTC.

This rearrangement joins TRBV4-1 to TRBJ1-2; no clear D. Per the germline V gene, CDR1 is MGHRA and CDR2 is YSYEKL. V was trimmed by 0 bases and J by 7 bases, leaving 15 bases between them. CDR3 length equals 15 residues. The CDR3 sequence is CASSQDYRPFFGYTF. The CDR3 DNA sequence: TGCGCCAGCAGCCAAGATTACAGACCGTTTTTTGGCTACACCTTC.

This clonotype was seen ten or more times. The chain combines TRBV27 with TRBJ2-3; TRBD2 might be the D (7 bases). Germline values: CDR1 MNHEY, CDR2 SMNVEV (reference sequence). The CDR3 sequence is 14 residues long. Trimming took off 7 bases at V and 10 bases at J, with 21 bases between the two ends. The CDR3 DNA reads as TGTGCCAGCACAGACAGGTGGCGGGAGTCTTCGCAGTATTTT. Amino acids: CASTDRWRESSQYF.

V and J are TRBV20-1 and TRBJ1-1; 9 bases line up with TRBD1. The ends lost 6 bases at V and 1 base at J; junction bases unmatched: 6. Germline lookup yields CDR1 DFQATT and CDR2 SNEGSKA (reference sequence). The CDR3 length is 14 residues. The CDR3 coding sequence is TGCAGTGCCCAGCCGGGACAGGGGAACACTGAAGCTTTCTTT. Translation: CSAQPGQGNTEAFF.

This clonotype was detected only a few times. The rearrangement uses TRBV11-2 and TRBJ2-7; TRBD1 or TRBD2 may be the D gene (5 bases each). CDR1 SGHAT and CDR2 FQNNGV come from the germline V gene. CDR3 length: 15 amino acids. The V and J ends lost 1 base and 4 bases respectively, with 14 bases between them. CDR3 region: CASSLGGVGLYEQYF. Here the CDR3 DNA reads TGTGCCAGCAGCTTAGGAGGGGTCGGACTTTACGAGCAGTACTTC.

This clonotype was seen a handful of times. The chain is built from TRBV5-1 and TRBJ2-2, with D perhaps being TRBD1 or TRBD2 (5 bases each). The CDR3 length is 15 residues. V lost 4 bases and J lost 2, with 12 bases in between. Looked up from germline, CDR1 is SGHRS and CDR2 is YFSETQ. The CDR3 bases are TGCGCCAGCAGCCGAGGGGCCCTCAACACCGGGGAGCTGTTTTTT. Translation: CASSRGALNTGELFF.

The table lists this clonotype with a few counts. The chain is built from TRBV30 and TRBJ1-1, with 7 bases fitting TRBD1. This CDR3 is built from 14 residues. Trimming took 1 base from V and 2 from J; bases not matched to a gene: 4. Germline V CDR1 and CDR2: GTSNPN, SVGIG (reference sequence). The CDR3 DNA is TGTGCCTGGAGTGCATGGGACAGAAACACTGAAGCTTTCTTT. This encodes CAWSAWDRNTEAFF.

This clonotype was recorded many times. This chain uses TRBV4-3 with TRBJ2-3; a weak D match, TRBD2 (5 bases). Looked up from germline, CDR1 is LGHNA and CDR2 is YSLEER. CDR3 length equals 15 residues. V was cut by 1 base and J by 5 bases, with 13 bases left in between. The CDR3 DNA sequence: TGCGCCAGCAGCCAAGGGTCGCTCGGGAAAGATACGCAGTATTTT. As protein: CASSQGSLGKDTQYF.

The CDR3 region is CASSLGGGRGDTQYF. CDR3 DNA sequence: TGCGCCAGCAGCTTGGGAGGGGGCCGTGGAGATACGCAGTATTTT. V and J are TRBV5-1 and TRBJ2-3, with TRBD1 matching over 7 bases. V lost 0 bases and J lost 5; bases outside the gene matches: 6. The germline V gene encodes CDR1 SGHRS and CDR2 YFSETQ. This CDR3 has 15 residues.

This clonotype was found a few times. The rearrangement uses TRBV25-1 and TRBJ2-5; D is unclear. Germline CDR1 and CDR2: MGHDK and SYGVNS. Trimming removed 1 base at V and 0 bases at J, with 6 bases between. The CDR3 totals 14 residues. For the CDR3, the DNA is TGTGCCAGCAGTGAATCATTGTACCAAGAGACCCAGTACTTC. Translation: CASSESLYQETQYF.

This clonotype appeared a few times. This chain uses TRBV7-2 with TRBJ2-7; 8 bases agree with TRBD1. With V trimmed by 3 bases and J by 9 bases, 4 bases remained unmatched. CDR1 is SGHTA, CDR2 FQGNSA, per germline. The CDR3 spans 12 residues. The CDR3 loop reads CASSLGTGGQYF. The CDR3 nucleotides read TGTGCCAGCAGCTTGGGGACAGGAGGGCAGTACTTC.

This clonotype turned up a few times. The rearrangement joins TRBV7-2 to TRBJ2-2; D not resolved. The V end was cut by 2 bases, the J end by 2 bases, with 12 bases between. Germline CDR1 SGHTA, CDR2 FQGNSA. CDR3 length: 16 residues. As DNA, the CDR3 is TGTGCCAGCAGCTTATGGGTGACATCTAACACCGGGGAGCTGTTTTTT. Protein product: CASSLWVTSNTGELFF.

The gene calls are TRBV5-1 and TRBJ2-5; D may be TRBD1 or TRBD2 (5 bases each). CDR1 and CDR2 from the germline V gene are SGHRS and YFSETQ. The V gene lost 0 bases and the J gene lost 4 bases, with 13 bases spanning the gap. This CDR3 spans 15 amino acids. The CDR3 reads CASSLVQGVGETQYF. The CDR3 DNA reads TGCGCCAGCAGCTTGGTCCAGGGAGTAGGAGAGACCCAGTACTTC.

This clonotype showed up just a few times. The CDR3: CASSRRRAGGNTIYF. CDR3 DNA sequence: TGTGCCAGCAGCCGACGGAGGGCAGGCGGAAACACCATATATTTT. V and J are TRBV11-2 and TRBJ1-3; D gene ambiguous. CDR3 length: 15 residues. The V end lost 5 bases, the J end lost 4 bases, and 15 bases lay between the germline ends. Germline V lookup: CDR1 SGHAT, CDR2 FQNNGV. The full variable domain, its missing parts supplied by reference TRBV11-2 and TRBJ1-3, is EAGVAQSPRYKIIEKRQSVAFWCNPISGHATLYWYQQILGQGPKLLIQFQNNGVVDDSQLPKDRFSAERLKGVDSTLKIQPAKLEDSAVYLCASSRRRAGGNTIYFGEGSWLTVV.

This clonotype was counted between two and nine times. V and J are TRBV29-1 and TRBJ2-2, with TRBD1 matching over 8 bases. CDR1 and CDR2 (germline): SQVTM, ANQGSEA. The V and J ends lost 6 bases and 4 bases, in that order; junction bases with no gene match: 4. This CDR3 region has 13 residues. This CDR3 reads CSVEQGVTGELFF. In nucleotides, the CDR3 is TGCAGCGTGGAACAGGGGGTCACCGGGGAGCTGTTTTTT.

This clonotype was observed a few times. This chain connects TRBV4-2 to TRBJ1-5; TRBD1 agrees at 9 bases. This CDR3 is built from 15 residues. V was pared by 4 bases and J by 6 bases, with 7 bases of the junction left unmatched. Germline CDR1 is LGHNA and CDR2 is YNFKEQ. The CDR3 DNA reads TGTGCCAGCAGCCCCGGGACAGGGCCCTCTCAGCCCCAGCATTTT. It encodes CASSPGTGPSQPQHF.